This TCR beta chain derives from a study of T cell repertoires in cytomegalovirus infection. A single record per CDR3 protein comes from TCRdb applying MiXCR to the reads. Among some 940,000 distinct CDR3 sequences listed, under 40% were seen once. Looked up from germline, CDR1 is MNHNY and CDR2 is SVGAGI (reference sequence). This CDR3 is built from 15 residues. The V and J ends lost 2 bases and 0 bases respectively, with 10 bases between them. Comments on this clonotype: Antigen: not known.

This clonotype originated in a human donor in good health (CMV status not recorded). Some clones in this sample may be carry-over from other donors' samples. This material consisted of cultured CD8+ T cells from PBMCs, taken from culture after CMV antigen stimulation. The chain links TRBV6-6 to TRBJ1-1; D is unresolved. The CDR3 sequence is CASSYLRDMNTEAFF. The CDR3 coding sequence is TGTGCCAGCAGTTACCTGAGGGATATGAACACTGAAGCTTTCTTT.